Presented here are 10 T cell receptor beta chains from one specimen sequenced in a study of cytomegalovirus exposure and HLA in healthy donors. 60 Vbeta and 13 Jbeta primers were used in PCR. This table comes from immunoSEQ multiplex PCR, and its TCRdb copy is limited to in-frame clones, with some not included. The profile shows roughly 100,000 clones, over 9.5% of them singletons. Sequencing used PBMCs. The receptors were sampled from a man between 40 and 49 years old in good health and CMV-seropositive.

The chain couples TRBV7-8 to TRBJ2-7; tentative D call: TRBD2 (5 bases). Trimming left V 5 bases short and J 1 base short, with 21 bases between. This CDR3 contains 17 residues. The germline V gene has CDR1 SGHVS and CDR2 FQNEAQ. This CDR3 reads CASSRPEDSRGSYEQYF. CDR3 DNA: TGTGCCAGCAGCCGACCAGAGGATTCACGGGGTTCCTACGAGCAGTACTTC. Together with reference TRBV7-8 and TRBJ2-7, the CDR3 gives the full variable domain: GAGVSQSPRYKVAKRGQDVALRCDPISGHVSLFWYQQALGQGPEFLTYFQNEAQLDKSGLPSDRFFAERPEGSVSTLKIQRTQQEDSAVYLCASSRPEDSRGSYEQYFGPGTRLTVT.

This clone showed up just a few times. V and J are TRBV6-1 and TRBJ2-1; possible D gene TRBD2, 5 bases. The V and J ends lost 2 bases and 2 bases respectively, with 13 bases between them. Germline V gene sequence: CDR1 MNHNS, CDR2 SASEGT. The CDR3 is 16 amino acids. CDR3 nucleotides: TGTGCCAGCAGTGAAAGTCCCCAGCGGCCCTACAATGAGCAGTTCTTC. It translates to CASSESPQRPYNEQFF.

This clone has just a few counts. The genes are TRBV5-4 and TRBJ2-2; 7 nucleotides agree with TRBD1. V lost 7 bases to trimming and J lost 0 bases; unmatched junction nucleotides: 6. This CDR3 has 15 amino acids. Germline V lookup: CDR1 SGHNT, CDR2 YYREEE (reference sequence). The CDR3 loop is CASLDGTANTGELFF. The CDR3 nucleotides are TGTGCCAGCTTGGACGGGACAGCGAACACCGGGGAGCTGTTTTTT.

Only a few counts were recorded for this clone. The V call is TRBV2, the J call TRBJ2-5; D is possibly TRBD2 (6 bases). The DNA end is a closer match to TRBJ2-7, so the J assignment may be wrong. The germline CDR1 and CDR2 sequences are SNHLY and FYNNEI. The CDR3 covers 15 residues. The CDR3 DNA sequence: TGTGCCAGCACTACCGTCAGGGACTCCGCACACGAGCAGTACTTC. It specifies CASTTVRDSAHEQYF.

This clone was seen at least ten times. CDR3: CASSAAGTPVDEQFF. CDR3 DNA sequence: TGTGCCAGCAGCGCCGCCGGGACACCTGTAGATGAGCAGTTCTTC. V and J are TRBV5-8 and TRBJ2-1, with D possibly matching TRBD1 (6 bases). This CDR3 is 15 amino acids long. The V end lost 4 bases, the J end lost 8 bases, and 19 bases lay between the germline ends. CDR1 and CDR2 from the germline V gene are SGHTS and YDEGEE.

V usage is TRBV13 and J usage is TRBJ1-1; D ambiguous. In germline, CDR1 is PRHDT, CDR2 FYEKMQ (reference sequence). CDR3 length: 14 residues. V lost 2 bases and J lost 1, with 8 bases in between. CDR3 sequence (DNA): TGTGCCAGCAGCTTATTGAAGAGGAACACTGAAGCTTTCTTT. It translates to CASSLLKRNTEAFF.

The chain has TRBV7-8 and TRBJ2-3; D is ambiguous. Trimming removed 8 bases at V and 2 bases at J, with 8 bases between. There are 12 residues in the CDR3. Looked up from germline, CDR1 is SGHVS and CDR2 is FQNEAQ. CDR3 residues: CASGQHTDTQYF. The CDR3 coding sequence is TGTGCCAGCGGTCAACACACAGATACGCAGTATTTT.

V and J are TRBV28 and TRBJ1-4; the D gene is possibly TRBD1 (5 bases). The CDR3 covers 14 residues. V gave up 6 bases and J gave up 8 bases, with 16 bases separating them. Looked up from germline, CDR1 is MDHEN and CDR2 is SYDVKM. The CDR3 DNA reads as TGTGCCAGCAGGCGGTGGGGGGACGGGGAAAAACTGTTTTTT. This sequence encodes CASRRWGDGEKLFF.

CDR3 sequence (DNA): TGTGCTAGTGGTTTGGGACTGGGGACAGGCCGTGACGAGCAGTACTTC. Residues: CASGLGLGTGRDEQYF. This chain links TRBV12-5 with TRBJ2-7; 8 bases agree with TRBD1. The CDR3 is 16 residues long. The V and J ends lost 1 base and 5 bases, in that order; junction bases with no gene match: 10. Germline V lookup: CDR1 LGHNT, CDR2 FRNRAP.

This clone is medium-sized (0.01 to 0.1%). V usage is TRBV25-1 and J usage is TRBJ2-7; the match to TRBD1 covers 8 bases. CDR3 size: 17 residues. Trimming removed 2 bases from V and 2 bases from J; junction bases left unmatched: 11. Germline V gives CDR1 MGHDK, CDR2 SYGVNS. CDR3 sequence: CASSERVGQDRTYEQYF. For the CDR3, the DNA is TGTGCCAGCAGTGAAAGGGTGGGACAGGATAGAACCTACGAGCAGTACTTC.